This TCR beta chain came from a study of blood T cells in healthy people across ages. Regarding the study as a whole: When set beside aged donors, long-lived donors presented more naive CD4+ cells and higher diversity.

Remarks on this clonotype: Its antigen is not known.

Primed by a sample-barcoded 5' primer and a J-beta primer mix, a second PCR proceeded for 7 to 11 cycles. TCRdb called the 5' RACE reads again in MiXCR, with one record for every CDR3 protein. The repertoire holds roughly 800,000 distinct CDR3 sequences, with about 53% as singletons. This receptor was taken from a man aged 80 or over in good health. The specimen was blood.

The CDR3 region is CSVLVEIPGRSNYGYTF. As DNA, the CDR3 is TGCAGCGTTTTAGTGGAAATCCCTGGTCGTTCTAACTATGGCTACACCTTC. The chain combines TRBV29-1 with TRBJ1-2; D ambiguous. Germline V gene lookup returns CDR1 SQVTM and CDR2 ANQGSEA. The CDR3 covers 17 residues. The V and J ends lost 5 bases and 0 bases respectively, with 22 bases between them.